This is a list of T cell receptor beta chains from one sample in a study of blood T cell repertoires in COVID-19. The repertoire was sequenced with immunoSEQ multiplex PCR; TCRdb's copy has only in-frame clones and lacks some. The sample contains around 100,000 clones, around nine tenths of which appear only once. Input material: peripheral blood. These receptor sequences come from a man at least 80 years old with acute or convalescent COVID-19. Each CDR3 is given with its conserved first and last residue.

v_call: TRBV10-3
cdr3_aa: CAIGDRDNQPQHF

v_call: TRBV29-1
cdr3_aa: CSVTGTGAEKLFF

v_call: TRBV5-1
cdr3_aa: CASSSLAGDYEQYF

v_call: TRBV18
cdr3_aa: CASSSRTSGSTDTQYF

v_call: TRBV19
cdr3_aa: CASSIAGISNQPQHF

v_call: TRBV12-5
cdr3_aa: CASGLSDRGEQYF

v_call: TRBV6-5
cdr3_aa: CASSYAGTAEAFF

v_call: TRBV7-2
cdr3_aa: CASLAGVMGEQYF

v_call: TRBV18
cdr3_aa: CASSREGLMNTEAFF

v_call: TRBV20-1
cdr3_aa: CSASLGGANPDRGYTF

v_call: TRBV28
cdr3_aa: CASSSGWSSAYEQYF

v_call: TRBV19
cdr3_aa: CASGKLALSLGEKLFF

v_call: TRBV5-1
cdr3_aa: CASSTTQSYNEQFF

v_call: TRBV7-6
cdr3_aa: CASSLGQVASSNTIYF

v_call: TRBV27
cdr3_aa: CASSLSREFNQPQHF

v_call: TRBV7-3
cdr3_aa: CASSLLGQGSSPLHF

v_call: TRBV5-1
cdr3_aa: CASRVEGGRADTQYF